Below, 11 T cell receptor beta chains from the same sample are listed, as sequenced in a study of glioma-infiltrating T cells. The iRepertoire nested amplicon-rescue multiplex PCR amplified TCR alpha and beta CDR3s from RNA. Via MiXCR, TCRdb re-called the multiplex PCR reads, giving one row per CDR3 protein. There are a few hundred thousand distinct CDR3 sequences in the sample; roughly two fifths occur only once, and around 13% lies in the top ten. Sample: glioma tissue, nonneoplastic brain tissue, or PBMCs (not recorded which). The receptors were gathered from a human donor with low-grade glioma or glioblastoma, undergoing nonglioma brain surgery, or in good health (not recorded which).

The CDR3, as DNA: TGTGCCAGCAGCCAGGGACCGAGGGGGGTGACAGATACGCAGTATTTT. It codes for CASSQGPRGVTDTQYF. This chain uses TRBV3-1 with TRBJ2-3; D tentatively fits TRBD1 or TRBD2 (6 bases each). Trimming stripped 3 bases from V and 3 bases from J, with 16 bases between. The germline V gene encodes CDR1 LGHDT and CDR2 YNNKEL (reference sequence). The CDR3 is 16 residues long.

The chain employs TRBV20-1 and TRBJ2-1; 7 bases are shared with TRBD1. With 7 bases clipped from V and 0 bases from J, the junction kept 3 bases outside the gene matches. Germline CDR1 DFQATT, CDR2 SNEGSKA (reference sequence). This CDR3 comprises 13 residues. CDR3 sequence reads: CSVRTGSYNEQFF. The DNA of the CDR3 is TGCAGTGTCAGGACAGGCTCCTACAATGAGCAGTTCTTC.

The chain links TRBV20-1 to TRBJ2-7; 7 bases match TRBD1. This CDR3 is 15 amino acids long. The V gene's germline CDR1 is DFQATT and CDR2 SNEGSKA (reference sequence). V gave up 4 bases and J gave up 0 bases; unmatched junction bases: 9. The CDR3 sequence is CSATIRQGLSYEQYF. CDR3 nucleotides: TGCAGTGCTACGATCAGACAGGGTCTCTCCTACGAGCAGTACTTC.

The genes are TRBV5-4 and TRBJ1-6; TRBD1 might be the D (5 bases). Germline loops: CDR1 SGHNT, CDR2 YYREEE (reference sequence). Trimming removed 0 bases from V and 0 bases from J, with 13 bases in between. CDR3 length: 18 amino acids. CDR3 coding DNA: TGTGCCAGCAGCTTGGCGAGGGGAGGAGGCTCCTATAATTCACCCCTCCACTTT. Protein: CASSLARGGGSYNSPLHF.

This rearrangement joins TRBV7-9 to TRBJ2-7; 11 nucleotides match TRBD2. The CDR3 covers 15 residues. Germline loops: CDR1 SEHNR, CDR2 FQNEAQ (reference sequence). V lost 3 bases, J lost 7 bases, and 8 bases stayed unmatched. As DNA, the CDR3 is TGTGCCAGCAGCTTTCGTCTAGCGGGAGGATCGGAGCAGTACTTC. This encodes CASSFRLAGGSEQYF. The whole variable domain, remainder taken from reference TRBV7-9 and TRBJ2-7, is DTGVSQNPRHKITKRGQNVTFRCDPISEHNRLYWYRQTLGQGPEFLTYFQNEAQLEKSRLLSDRFSAERPKGSFSTLEIQRTEQGDSAMYLCASSFRLAGGSEQYFGPGTRLTVT.

The chain has TRBV7-2 and TRBJ2-3; 11 positions agree with TRBD2. The V and J ends lost 1 base and 2 bases, in that order; junction bases with no gene match: 5. This CDR3 has 17 amino acids. Germline CDR1 SGHTA, CDR2 FQGNSA. The CDR3 DNA sequence: TGTGCCAGCAGCTTAGTAGGACTAGCGGGCGCCACAGATACGCAGTATTTT. As protein: CASSLVGLAGATDTQYF.

This clonotype was counted between two and nine times. The rearrangement uses TRBV14 and TRBJ2-1, with 9 bases fitting TRBD1. The J segment lost 4 bases and the V segment lost 2 bases, leaving 3 bases of the junction unmatched. Per the germline V gene, CDR1 is SGHDN and CDR2 is FVKESK. The CDR3 loop spans 15 amino acids. The CDR3 DNA is TGTGCCAGCAGCCAAAACAGGGGGCCTTACAATGAGCAGTTCTTC. This codes for CASSQNRGPYNEQFF.

The chain combines TRBV20-1 with TRBJ1-5, with D possibly being TRBD1 (6 bases). Germline V lookup: CDR1 DFQATT, CDR2 SNEGSKA (reference sequence). The ends were cut back, 6 bases at V and 9 bases at J, with 15 bases in the middle. This CDR3 has 12 amino acids. The CDR3 DNA reads TGCAGTGCATTCGACAGGTTTGCGCCCCAGCATTTT. Protein: CSAFDRFAPQHF.

This clonotype appeared many times. The V gene is TRBV20-1, the J gene TRBJ2-7; 8 bases line up with TRBD2. V lost 2 bases, J lost 2 bases, and 8 bases stayed unmatched. The CDR3 is 15 residues long. CDR1 DFQATT and CDR2 SNEGSKA come from the germline V gene (reference sequence). The CDR3 here is CSARNRLARAYEQYF. CDR3 nucleotides: TGCAGTGCTAGAAACCGACTAGCGCGGGCCTACGAGCAGTACTTC.

This clonotype was detected a few times. This rearrangement joins TRBV20-1 to TRBJ2-3; 8 positions match TRBD1. Germline CDR1 reads DFQATT; CDR2 reads SNEGSKA (reference sequence). Trimming cost V 6 bases and J 2 bases; bases outside gene matches: 7. The length of the CDR3 is 14 residues. In DNA form, the CDR3 reads TGCAGTGCCCACCGACAGGGGATCACAGATACGCAGTATTTT. Protein product: CSAHRQGITDTQYF.

This clonotype showed up many times. The chain links TRBV6-1 to TRBJ1-1; 8 nucleotides match TRBD1. The CDR3 sequence is 15 residues long. Per germline, CDR1 MNHNS and CDR2 SASEGT. V lost 7 bases to trimming and J lost 1 base; unmatched junction nucleotides: 8. In DNA form, the CDR3 reads TGTGCCAGCACCTCAGGGGGCGGTTGGAACACTGAAGCTTTCTTT. This codes for CASTSGGGWNTEAFF.